These T cell receptor beta chains were read from a single sample in a study of blood T cell repertoires in COVID-19. Assay used: immunoSEQ multiplex PCR; TCRdb lists only in-frame clones, some missing. The sample includes roughly 130,000 clones, roughly four fifths of them seen just once. Sequenced sample: PBMCs or T cells enriched from blood (not recorded which). The source is a man aged 50-59 years who had recovered from COVID-19. The CDR3 runs from the conserved cysteine through the conserved F or W.

j_call | v_call | cdr3_aa
TRBJ1-5 | TRBV19 | CASTRTGASNQPQHF
TRBJ1-2 | TRBV7-9 | CASSLQGGYTF
TRBJ2-3 | TRBV7-2 | CASSPQPPGLVSTDTQYF
TRBJ1-1 | TRBV29-1 | CSVVGGTEAFF
TRBJ2-5 | TRBV27 | CASRAYREETQYF
TRBJ2-5 | TRBV7-9 | CASSLLAGGRRETQYF
TRBJ2-5 | TRBV12-3/TRBV12-4 | CASSMTSRETQYF
TRBJ1-2 | TRBV28 | CASSLRTPYGYTF
TRBJ2-3 | TRBV7-9 | CASSLLASGGYSADTQYF
TRBJ1-6 | TRBV7-9 | CASSLGEGPGSPLHF
TRBJ2-5 | TRBV9 | CASSGRSGIGQETQYF
TRBJ2-5 | TRBV5-1 | CASSAGKETQYF
TRBJ2-3 | TRBV7-7 | CASSFLPPGADTQYF
TRBJ1-1 | TRBV27 | CASSWGPGQGGLDTEAFF
TRBJ1-1 | TRBV5-1 | CASSLEGWGTEAFF
TRBJ1-5 | TRBV23-1 | CASSHRVQGGDRNQPQHF
TRBJ2-5 | TRBV2 | CASSEARGEKETQYF
TRBJ2-3 | TRBV5-4 | CASSLKGEDTQYF
TRBJ2-1 | TRBV6-2/TRBV6-3 | CASSYRRTAYPYNEQFF
TRBJ2-5 | TRBV5-1 | CASGRDQETQYF
TRBJ2-1 | TRBV6-5 | CATLDWEQFF
TRBJ2-5 | TRBV5-6 | CASSQEQGIETQYF
TRBJ1-2 | TRBV7-2 | CASSLGGPGDGYTF
TRBJ2-1 | TRBV3-1/TRBV3-2 | CASSRRRDPPYNEQFF
TRBJ2-1 | TRBV7-3 | CASSLLAGNYNEQFF
TRBJ2-2 | TRBV4-3 | CASSQEKRGHTGELFF
TRBJ1-2 | TRBV7-2 | CASSFGRGRGRSHGYTF
TRBJ1-6 | TRBV11-2 | CASSLEVWDRGSPLHF
TRBJ2-5 | TRBV9 | CASSVSAGVFHGTQYF
TRBJ1-2 | TRBV28 | CASSLGGVYGYTF